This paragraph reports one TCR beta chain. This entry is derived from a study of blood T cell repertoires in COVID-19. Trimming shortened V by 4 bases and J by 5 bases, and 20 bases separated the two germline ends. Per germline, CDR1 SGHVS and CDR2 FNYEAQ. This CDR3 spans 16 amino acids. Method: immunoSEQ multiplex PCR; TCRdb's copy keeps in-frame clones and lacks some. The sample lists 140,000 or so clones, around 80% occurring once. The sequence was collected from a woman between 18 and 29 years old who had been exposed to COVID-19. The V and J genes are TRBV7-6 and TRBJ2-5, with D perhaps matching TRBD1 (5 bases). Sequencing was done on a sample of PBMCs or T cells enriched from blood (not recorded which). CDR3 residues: CASSSSNLGVEETQYF. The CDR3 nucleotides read TGTGCCAGCAGCTCTTCGAATTTAGGGGTAGAGGAGACCCAGTACTTC.